A single sample gave rise to the 4 T cell receptor beta chains below, sequenced in a study of T cell repertoires in cytomegalovirus infection. TCRdb fed the reads into MiXCR, producing one record per CDR3 protein. The data show about 700,000 distinct CDR3 sequences, roughly 33% seen once. These receptors' antigens are unknown. The source material was cultured PBMCs, sampled from culture after CMV antigen stimulation. These receptor sequences come from a human donor in good health (CMV status not recorded). Some clones in this sample may be carry-over from other donors' samples.

In this sample, this clonotype turned up a few times. CDR3 region: CASSLVRSNTGELFF. The CDR3 DNA follows: TGTGCCAGCAGCTTAGTTCGGTCGAACACCGGGGAGCTGTTTTTT. The genes are TRBV7-8 and TRBJ2-2, with no clear D. Between the trimmed V and J ends, which lost 1 base and 0 bases, there was a span of 6 bases. Germline V CDR1 and CDR2: SGHVS, FQNEAQ. This CDR3 contains 15 residues. Based on the CDR3 plus reference TRBV7-8 and TRBJ2-2, the full variable domain is GAGVSQSPRYKVAKRGQDVALRCDPISGHVSLFWYQQALGQGPEFLTYFQNEAQLDKSGLPSDRFFAERPEGSVSTLKIQRTQQEDSAVYLCASSLVRSNTGELFFGEGSRLTVL.

J is TRBJ2-5 and V is TRBV7-9; 8 bases line up with TRBD1. This CDR3 contains 15 residues. Trimming removed 5 bases from V and 4 bases from J; junction bases left unmatched: 9. CDR1 and CDR2 (germline): SEHNR, FQNEAQ (reference sequence). The chain's CDR3 is CASSRGQAVLETQYF. CDR3 DNA sequence: TGTGCCAGCAGCAGGGGACAGGCCGTTCTAGAGACCCAGTACTTC.

V and J are TRBV20-1 and TRBJ2-7, with TRBD1 as a possible D gene (6 bases). CDR1 is DFQATT and CDR2 is SNEGSKA in the germline V gene (reference sequence). The germline V and J ends were trimmed by 5 bases and 0 bases, with 11 bases remaining between them. The CDR3 runs 13 residues. CDR3 in DNA: TGCAGTGCTGGAAGGGACAACTCCTACGAGCAGTACTTC. Translating gives CSAGRDNSYEQYF.

The genes are TRBV4-1 and TRBJ1-4; maybe TRBD1 (6 bases). V shed 3 bases and J shed 3 bases, with 11 bases lying between them. Per germline, CDR1 MGHRA and CDR2 YSYEKL. CDR3 length: 15 residues. The CDR3 coding sequence is TGCGCCAGCAGCCAGATCAGGGGCCCTAATGAAAAACTGTTTTTT. Its protein is CASSQIRGPNEKLFF.